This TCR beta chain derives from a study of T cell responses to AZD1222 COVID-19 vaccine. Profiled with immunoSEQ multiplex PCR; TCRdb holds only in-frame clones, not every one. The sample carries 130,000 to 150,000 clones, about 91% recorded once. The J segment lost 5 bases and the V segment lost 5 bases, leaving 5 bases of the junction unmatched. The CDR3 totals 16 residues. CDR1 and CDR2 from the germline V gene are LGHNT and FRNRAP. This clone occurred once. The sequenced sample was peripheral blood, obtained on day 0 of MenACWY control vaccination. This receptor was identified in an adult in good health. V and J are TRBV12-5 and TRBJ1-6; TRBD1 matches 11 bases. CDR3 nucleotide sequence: TGTGCTAGTGGTCGCGGACAGGGGGCCGATAATTCACCCCTCCACTTT. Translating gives CASGRGQGADNSPLHF.